This T cell receptor (beta chain) was captured in a study of blood T cell repertoires in COVID-19. Study-level background: Samples taken during acute and convalescent COVID-19 were collected in the United States, Italy and Spain. The analysed material was cDNA or gDNA that came from T cells, B-cell-depleted T cells, or PBMCs.

Authors' data handling: Reference gene primer amplification gave estimated nucleated cell counts. Sequencing used immunoSEQ multiplex PCR; TCRdb keeps in-frame clones, though not all of them. Clone size and V and J calls were adopted from that table, with D and trimming inferred from the DNA. The table lists about 150,000 clones, 87% of them singletons, with 3.5% to 4.5% in the top ten. Sequenced input: peripheral blood. The TCR was taken from a woman between 55 and 75 years old with active or convalescent COVID-19.

CDR3 sequence: CAIRGLAGGPSYNEQFF. The CDR3 DNA follows: TGTGCCATCAGAGGACTAGCGGGGGGGCCCTCCTACAATGAGCAGTTCTTC. This chain joins TRBV10-3 and TRBJ2-1, with 15 bases identical to TRBD2. The V segment lost 6 bases and the J segment 0 bases; nucleotides outside the gene matches: 3. The CDR3 extends over 17 amino acids. Germline CDR1 is ENHRY and CDR2 is SYGVKD.